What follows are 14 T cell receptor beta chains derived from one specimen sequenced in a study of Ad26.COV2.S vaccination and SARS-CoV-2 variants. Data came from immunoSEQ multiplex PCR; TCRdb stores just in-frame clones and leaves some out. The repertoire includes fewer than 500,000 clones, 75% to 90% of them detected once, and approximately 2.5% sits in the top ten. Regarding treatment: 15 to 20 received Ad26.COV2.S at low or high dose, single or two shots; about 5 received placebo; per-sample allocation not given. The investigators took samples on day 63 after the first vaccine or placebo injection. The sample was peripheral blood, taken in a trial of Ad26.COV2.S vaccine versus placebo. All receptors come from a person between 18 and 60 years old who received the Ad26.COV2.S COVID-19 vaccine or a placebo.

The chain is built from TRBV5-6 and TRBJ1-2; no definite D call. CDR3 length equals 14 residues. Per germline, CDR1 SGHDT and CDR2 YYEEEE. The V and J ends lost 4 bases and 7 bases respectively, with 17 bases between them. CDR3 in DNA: TGTGCCAGCAGCCTCTTATCCGGCCGTAGTGGCTACACCTTC. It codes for CASSLLSGRSGYTF.

The CDR3 here is CASSPRGGADYGYTF. The DNA of the CDR3 is TGTGCCAGCAGCCCCCGTGGGGGGGCGGACTATGGCTACACCTTC. The chain links TRBV9 to TRBJ1-2, with a possible D match to TRBD1 (6 bases). This CDR3 contains 15 residues. V was trimmed by 4 bases and J by 3 bases, leaving 16 bases between them. The germline V gene has CDR1 SGDLS and CDR2 YYNGEE.

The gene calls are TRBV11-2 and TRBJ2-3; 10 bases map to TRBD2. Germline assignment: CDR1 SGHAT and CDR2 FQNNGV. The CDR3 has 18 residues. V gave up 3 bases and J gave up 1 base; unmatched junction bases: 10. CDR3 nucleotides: TGTGCCAGCAGCTTCCTCATTGGGACTAGCGAGGGCACAGATACGCAGTATTTT. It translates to CASSFLIGTSEGTDTQYF.

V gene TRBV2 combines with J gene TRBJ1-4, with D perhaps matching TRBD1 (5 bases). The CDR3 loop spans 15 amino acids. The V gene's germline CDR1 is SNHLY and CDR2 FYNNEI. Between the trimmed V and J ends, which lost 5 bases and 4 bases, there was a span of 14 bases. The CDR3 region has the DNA TGTGCCAGCAGTCAATCCCGGGGGAGTAATGAAAAACTGTTTTTT. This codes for CASSQSRGSNEKLFF.

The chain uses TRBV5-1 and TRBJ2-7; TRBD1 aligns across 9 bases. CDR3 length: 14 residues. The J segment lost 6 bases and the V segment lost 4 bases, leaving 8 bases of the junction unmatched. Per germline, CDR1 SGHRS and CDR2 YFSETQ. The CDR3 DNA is TGCGCCAGCAGCAGTACAGGGGGCGGCGGCGAGCAGTACGTC. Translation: CASSSTGGGGEQYV.

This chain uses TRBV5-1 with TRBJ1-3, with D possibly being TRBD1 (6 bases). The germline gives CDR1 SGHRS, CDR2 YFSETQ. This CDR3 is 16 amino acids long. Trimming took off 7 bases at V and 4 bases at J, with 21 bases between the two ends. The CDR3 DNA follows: TGCGCCAGCGCGATTACGGGGGCCATCGAAGGAAACACCATATATTTT. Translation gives CASAITGAIEGNTIYF. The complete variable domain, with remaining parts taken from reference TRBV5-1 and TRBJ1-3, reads KAGVTQTPRYLIKTRGQQVTLSCSPISGHRSVSWYQQTPGQGLQFLFEYFSETQRNKGNFPGRFSGRQFSNSRSEMNVSTLELGDSALYLCASAITGAIEGNTIYFGEGSWLTVV.

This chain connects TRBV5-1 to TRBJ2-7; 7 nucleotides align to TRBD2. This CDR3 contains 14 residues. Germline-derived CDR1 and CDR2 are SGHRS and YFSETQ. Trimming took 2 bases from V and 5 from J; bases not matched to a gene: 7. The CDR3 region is CASSFGGAGDEQYV. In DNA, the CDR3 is TGCGCCAGCAGCTTTGGCGGTGCGGGGGACGAGCAGTACGTC.

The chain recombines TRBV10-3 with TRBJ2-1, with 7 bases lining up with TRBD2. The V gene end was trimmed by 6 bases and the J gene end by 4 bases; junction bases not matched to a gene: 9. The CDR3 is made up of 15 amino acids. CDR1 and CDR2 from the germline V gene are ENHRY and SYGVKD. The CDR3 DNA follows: TGTGCCATCAGCCTGCTAGCGGAAGGATACAATGAGCAGTTCTTC. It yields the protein CAISLLAEGYNEQFF.

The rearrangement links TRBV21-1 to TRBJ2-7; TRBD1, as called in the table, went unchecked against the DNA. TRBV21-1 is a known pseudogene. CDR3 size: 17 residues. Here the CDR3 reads CASSKGAGTGTSYEQYV. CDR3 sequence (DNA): TGTGCCAGCAGCAAAGGGGCCGGGACAGGGACCTCCTACGAGCAGTACGTC.

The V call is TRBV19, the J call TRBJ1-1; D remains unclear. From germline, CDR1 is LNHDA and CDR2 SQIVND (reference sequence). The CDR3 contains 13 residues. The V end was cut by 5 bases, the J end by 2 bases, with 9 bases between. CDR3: CASSRWGNTEAFF. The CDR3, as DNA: TGTGCCAGTAGTCGATGGGGAAACACTGAAGCTTTCTTT.

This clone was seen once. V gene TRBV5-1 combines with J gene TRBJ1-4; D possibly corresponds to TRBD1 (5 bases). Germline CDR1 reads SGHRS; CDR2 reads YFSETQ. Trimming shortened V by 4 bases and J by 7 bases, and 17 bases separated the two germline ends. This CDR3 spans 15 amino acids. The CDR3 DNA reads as TGCGCCAGCAGCCCGGGGGGGGAAGGCGGTGAAAAACTGTTTTTT. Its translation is CASSPGGEGGEKLFF.

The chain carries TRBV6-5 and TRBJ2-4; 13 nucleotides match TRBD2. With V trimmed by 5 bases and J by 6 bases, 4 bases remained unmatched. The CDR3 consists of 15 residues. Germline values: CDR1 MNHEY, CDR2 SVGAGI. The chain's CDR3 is CASSNRLAGGNIQYF. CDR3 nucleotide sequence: TGTGCCAGCAGTAACCGACTAGCGGGAGGAAACATTCAGTACTTC.

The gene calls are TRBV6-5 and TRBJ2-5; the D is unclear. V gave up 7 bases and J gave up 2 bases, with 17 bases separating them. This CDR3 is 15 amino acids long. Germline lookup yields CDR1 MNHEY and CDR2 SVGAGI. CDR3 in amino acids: CASTSPGRRQETQYF. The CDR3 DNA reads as TGTGCCAGCACTTCCCCGGGCCGCAGGCAAGAGACCCAGTACTTC.

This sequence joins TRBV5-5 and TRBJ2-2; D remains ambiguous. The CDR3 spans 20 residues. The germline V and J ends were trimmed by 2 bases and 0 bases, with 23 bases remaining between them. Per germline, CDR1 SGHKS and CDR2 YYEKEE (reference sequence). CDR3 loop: CASSFFPSGGKNSNTGELFF. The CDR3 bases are TGTGCCAGCAGCTTTTTTCCCTCCGGTGGGAAAAATTCGAACACCGGGGAGCTGTTTTTT.